These 10 T cell receptor beta chains were all obtained from the same sample, sequenced in a study of Graves' ophthalmopathy and Graves' hyperthyroidism. Transcripts of RNA were the source for amplifying TCR beta CDR3 regions. The library came from an HTBI-primed first-round RT-PCR and a second-round multiplex PCR. In TCRdb, the multiplex PCR reads were re-called with MiXCR into one record per CDR3 protein. The table shows a few hundred thousand distinct CDR3 sequences, with about 15% occurring only once. Sequencing was performed on peripheral blood. These receptors were obtained from an adult woman with stable Graves' hyperthyroidism.

This clonotype was seen many times. V usage is TRBV7-8 and J usage is TRBJ2-7; 9 nucleotides agree with TRBD2. The germline CDR1 and CDR2 sequences are SGHVS and FQNEAQ. Trimming cost V 1 base and J 6 bases; bases outside gene matches: 7. The CDR3 length is 15 residues. The CDR3 nucleotides are TGTGCCAGCAGCTTAGTGTCTAGCGGGATTGCCGAGCAGTACTTC. It translates to CASSLVSSGIAEQYF.

This clonotype was found a few times. The chain combines TRBV7-3 with TRBJ2-2, with D perhaps TRBD2 (6 bases). CDR1 and CDR2 from the germline V gene are SGHTA and FQGTGA. This CDR3 comprises 15 residues. V dropped 5 bases and J dropped 4 bases, with 14 bases sitting between them. CDR3 sequence reads: CASSPRGWGTGELFF. CDR3 nucleotides: TGTGCCAGCAGCCCCCGGGGGTGGGGCACCGGGGAGCTGTTTTTT.

This clonotype has at least ten counts. J is TRBJ1-6 and V is TRBV6-5, with TRBD1 as a possible D gene (6 bases). Between the trimmed V and J ends, which lost 6 bases and 0 bases, there was a span of 9 bases. The CDR3 is 15 residues long. Looked up from germline, CDR1 is MNHEY and CDR2 is SVGAGI. CDR3 sequence: CASRWTVSYNSPLHF. For the CDR3, the DNA is TGTGCCAGCAGGTGGACAGTCTCCTATAATTCACCCCTCCACTTT.

This clonotype was detected ten times or more. The chain has TRBV2 and TRBJ1-3; D not certain. V lost 5 bases, J lost 1 base, and 21 bases lay in between. Germline CDR1 is SNHLY and CDR2 is FYNNEI. The length of the CDR3 is 18 residues. The CDR3 protein is CASSILGPRAASGNTIYF. The CDR3 nucleotides are TGTGCCAGCAGTATCCTTGGACCCCGCGCGGCATCTGGAAACACCATATATTTT.

This clonotype was counted ten times or more. The V and J genes are TRBV19 and TRBJ2-6; 7 bases line up with TRBD2. The junction had 13 bases not matched to a gene; V was cut back by 6 bases and J by 5 bases. Germline loops: CDR1 LNHDA, CDR2 SQIVND (reference sequence). The CDR3 extends over 17 amino acids. CDR3 residues: CASRRGGSSSWANVLTF. Here the CDR3 DNA reads TGTGCCAGTAGGAGGGGCGGGAGTAGCAGCTGGGCCAACGTCCTGACTTTC.

This clonotype has at least ten counts. This chain links TRBV20-1 with TRBJ2-5; no reliable D call. The CDR3 spans 15 residues. Germline V gene lookup returns CDR1 DFQATT and CDR2 SNEGSKA (reference sequence). Trimming removed 0 bases from V and 5 bases from J, with 16 bases in between. CDR3 in DNA: TGCAGTGCTAGAGATGAAGCGAAAGGGTGGGAGACCCAGTACTTC. This translates into CSARDEAKGWETQYF.

The sample holds many counts of this clonotype. The chain combines TRBV28 with TRBJ2-7, with 15 bases fitting TRBD2. Germline V gives CDR1 MDHEN, CDR2 SYDVKM. The V and J ends lost 5 bases and 13 bases, in that order; junction bases with no gene match: 12. The CDR3 is 15 amino acids. In DNA form, the CDR3 reads TGTGCCAGCAGTCCGCGGACTAGCGGGAGGGCAGCTGATTACTTC. It codes for CASSPRTSGRAADYF.

This chain links TRBV4-3 with TRBJ2-2; TRBD2 is a possible D gene (6 bases). The ends were cut back, 4 bases at V and 0 bases at J, with 12 bases in the middle. The CDR3 consists of 16 residues. Germline V gene lookup returns CDR1 LGHNA and CDR2 YSLEER. CDR3: CASSPAGTANTGELFF. In nucleotides, the CDR3 is TGCGCCAGCAGCCCAGCCGGGACTGCGAACACCGGGGAGCTGTTTTTT.

This clonotype was detected a few times. Given the absence of the conserved phenylalanine or tryptophan at the CDR3 end, a read error is likely. The rearrangement uses TRBV28 and TRBJ1-6; 10 nucleotides match TRBD1. V lost 5 bases, J lost 7 bases, and 8 bases stayed unmatched. This CDR3 region has 16 residues. Germline lookup yields CDR1 MDHEN and CDR2 SYDVKM. The CDR3 reads CASSPDRTGGNSPLHY. The CDR3 DNA reads TGTGCCAGCAGTCCGGACCGGACAGGGGGGAATTCACCCCTCCACTAT.

The CDR3 coding sequence is TGTGCCAGCAGTTCTGAAGGATGGGGACAGGCGGTTGAAAAACTGTTTTTT. It is translated as CASSSEGWGQAVEKLFF. V gene TRBV6-2 or TRBV6-3 combines with J gene TRBJ1-4; the match to TRBD1 covers 8 bases. The CDR3 totals 17 residues. With V trimmed by 4 bases and J by 7 bases, 14 bases remained unmatched. Per germline, CDR1 MNHEY and CDR2 SVGEGT.